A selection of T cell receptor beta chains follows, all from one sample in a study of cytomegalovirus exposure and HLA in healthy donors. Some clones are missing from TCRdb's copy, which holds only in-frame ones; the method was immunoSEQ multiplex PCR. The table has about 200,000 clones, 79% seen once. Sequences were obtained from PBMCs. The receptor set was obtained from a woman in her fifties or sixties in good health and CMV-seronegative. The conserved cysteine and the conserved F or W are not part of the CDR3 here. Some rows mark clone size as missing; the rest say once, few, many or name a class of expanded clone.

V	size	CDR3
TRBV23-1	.	ASSRPGQERLTAYEQY
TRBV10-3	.	AIRQPTYEQY
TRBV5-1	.	ASSLGDSYSTDTQY
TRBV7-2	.	ASSLVAGYTDTQY
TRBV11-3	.	ASSLGSVSTEAF
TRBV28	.	ASSPAGGAPYEQY
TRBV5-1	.	ASSSPVTDTQY
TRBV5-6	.	ASSLVLWGGLAEQY
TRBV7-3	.	ASSLGQVPNTEAF
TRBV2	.	ASNLETGLSPLH
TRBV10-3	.	ASGGERETQY
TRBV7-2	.	ASSLIGGDTGELF
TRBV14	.	ASSPTSGSYRRDTQY
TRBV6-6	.	ASSKTGTAGNTIY
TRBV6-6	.	ASRAEVSNQPQH
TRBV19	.	ATARGVLDYEQY
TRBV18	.	ASSTFRDSANSPLH
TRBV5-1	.	ASSLGQGRETQY
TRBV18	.	ASSPEGLGLMNTEAF
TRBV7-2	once	ASSPGQGPQGTEAF
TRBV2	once	ASSPRVPSVQY
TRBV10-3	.	AISLGQLPNYGYT
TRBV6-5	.	ASSISGRHYNEQF
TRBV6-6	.	ASSGGQGISTDTQY
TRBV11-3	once	ASSLNYHEQF
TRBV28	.	ASSFRGQLNEQF
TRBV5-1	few	ASSLSGGNQPQH
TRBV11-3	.	ASGLAYGREQY
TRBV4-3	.	ASSPTVGQGTYEQY
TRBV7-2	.	ASSSPLGLAGGQNEQY
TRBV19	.	ASGSSGTSRKLQETQY
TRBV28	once	ASRPSSVSHEQF
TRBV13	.	ASSLQGTYGYT
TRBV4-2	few	ASSQALGLGQYEQY
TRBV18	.	ASSPGTGVYNEQF
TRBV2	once	ASSGTGVVGYT
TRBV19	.	ASSITLGNTIY
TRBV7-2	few	ASSLGQGWEKLF
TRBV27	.	ASSSDRGPSADTQY
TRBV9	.	ASSVDRGGLSGNTIY
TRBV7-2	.	ASSLRTGGFETQY
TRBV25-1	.	ASSPQGFNEKLF
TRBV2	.	ASRDRVATEAF
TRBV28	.	ASRGGGTGNYGYT
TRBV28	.	ASSPYHRGNTEAF
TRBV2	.	ASSSTNRGKLF
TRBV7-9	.	ASSLVGGNTEAF
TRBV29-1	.	SVQGAYGYT